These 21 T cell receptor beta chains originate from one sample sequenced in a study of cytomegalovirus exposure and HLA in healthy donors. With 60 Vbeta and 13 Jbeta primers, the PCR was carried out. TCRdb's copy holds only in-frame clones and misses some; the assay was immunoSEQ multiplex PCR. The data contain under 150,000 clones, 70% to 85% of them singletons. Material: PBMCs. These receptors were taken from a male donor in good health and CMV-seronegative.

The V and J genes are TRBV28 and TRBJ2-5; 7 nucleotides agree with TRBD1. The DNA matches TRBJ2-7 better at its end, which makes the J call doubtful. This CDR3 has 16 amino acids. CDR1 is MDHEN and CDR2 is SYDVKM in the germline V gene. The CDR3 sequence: CASSFPSTGNTYEQYF. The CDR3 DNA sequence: TGTGCCAGCAGTTTTCCCTCGACAGGGAACACCTACGAGCAGTACTTC.

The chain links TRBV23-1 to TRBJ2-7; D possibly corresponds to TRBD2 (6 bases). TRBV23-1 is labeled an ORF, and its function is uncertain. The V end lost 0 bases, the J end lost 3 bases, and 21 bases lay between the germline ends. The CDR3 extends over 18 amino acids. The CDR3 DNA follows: TGCGCCAGCAGTCAATCTGGGTCGCCGGGACTCCAACACTACGAGCAGTACTTC. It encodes CASSQSGSPGLQHYEQYF.

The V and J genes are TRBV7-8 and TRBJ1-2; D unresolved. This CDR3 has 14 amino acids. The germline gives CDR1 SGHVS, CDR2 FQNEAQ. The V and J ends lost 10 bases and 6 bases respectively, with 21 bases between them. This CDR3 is CATPLMRSMDGYTF. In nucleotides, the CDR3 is TGTGCCACCCCGTTGATGAGGAGCATGGATGGCTACACCTTC.

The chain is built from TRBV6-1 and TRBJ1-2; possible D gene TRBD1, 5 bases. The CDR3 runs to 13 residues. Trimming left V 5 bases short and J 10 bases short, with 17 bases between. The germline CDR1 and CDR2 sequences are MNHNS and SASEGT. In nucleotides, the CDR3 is TGTGCCAGCAGTTCCCGATACGACAGAGACTACACCTTC. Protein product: CASSSRYDRDYTF.

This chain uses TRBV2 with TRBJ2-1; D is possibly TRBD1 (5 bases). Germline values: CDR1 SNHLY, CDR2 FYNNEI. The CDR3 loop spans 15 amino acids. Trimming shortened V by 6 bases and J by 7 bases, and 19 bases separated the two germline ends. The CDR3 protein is CASRVGHRPLNEQFF. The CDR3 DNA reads TGTGCCAGCAGGGTGGGGCACAGACCTTTGAATGAGCAGTTCTTC. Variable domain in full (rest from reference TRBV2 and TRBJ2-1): EPEVTQTPSHQVTQMGQEVILRCVPISNHLYFYWYRQILGQKVEFLVSFYNNEISEKSEIFDDQFSVERPDGSNFTLKIRSTKLEDSAMYFCASRVGHRPLNEQFFGPGTRLTVL.

The CDR3 DNA is TGTGCCAGCAGTGAATTTGGGGCCCGGAACACCGGGGAGCTGTTTTTT. Protein product: CASSEFGARNTGELFF. The chain combines TRBV6-1 with TRBJ2-2; D possibly corresponds to TRBD1 (5 bases). CDR1 and CDR2 from the germline V gene are MNHNS and SASEGT. V lost 2 bases to trimming and J lost 1 base, with 11 bases between them. This CDR3 is 16 amino acids long.

For the CDR3, the DNA is TGTGCCAGCAGACTTGCTTACGAGCAGTACTTC. It specifies CASRLAYEQYF. The chain combines TRBV7-2 with TRBJ2-7; D gene unclear. V gave up 6 bases and J gave up 4 bases, with 7 bases separating them. The CDR3 extends over 11 amino acids. Germline-derived CDR1 and CDR2 are SGHTA and FQGNSA.

The CDR3 nucleotides read TGTGCCAGCAGCTTCCATGCGGGGACAGGGGGAGACGAGCAGTACTTC. Translation gives CASSFHAGTGGDEQYF. The chain has TRBV7-9 and TRBJ2-7; 11 bases line up with TRBD1. V gave up 3 bases and J gave up 5 bases; unmatched junction bases: 9. In germline, CDR1 is SEHNR, CDR2 FQNEAQ (reference sequence). The CDR3 extends over 16 amino acids.

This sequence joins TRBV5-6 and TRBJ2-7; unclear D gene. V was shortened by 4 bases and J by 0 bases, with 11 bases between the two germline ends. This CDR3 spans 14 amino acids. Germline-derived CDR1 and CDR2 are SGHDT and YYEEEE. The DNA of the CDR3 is TGTGCCAGCAGCCTGGATATGAGCTCCTACGAGCAGTACTTC. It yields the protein CASSLDMSSYEQYF. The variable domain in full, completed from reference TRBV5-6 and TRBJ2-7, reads DAGVTQSPTHLIKTRGQQVTLRCSPKSGHDTVSWYQQALGQGPQFIFQYYEEEERQRGNFPDRFSGHQFPNYSSELNVNALLLGDSALYLCASSLDMSSYEQYFGPGTRLTVT.

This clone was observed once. As DNA, the CDR3 is TGTGCCACCAGCTTAACAGGGGTGGGTCTCTATGGCTACACCTTC. Translation gives CATSLTGVGLYGYTF. V and J are TRBV15 and TRBJ1-2, with 7 bases aligning to TRBD1. Germline-derived CDR1 and CDR2 are LNHNV and YYDKDF (reference sequence). V lost 5 bases to trimming and J lost 4 bases; unmatched junction nucleotides: 10. The CDR3 totals 15 residues.

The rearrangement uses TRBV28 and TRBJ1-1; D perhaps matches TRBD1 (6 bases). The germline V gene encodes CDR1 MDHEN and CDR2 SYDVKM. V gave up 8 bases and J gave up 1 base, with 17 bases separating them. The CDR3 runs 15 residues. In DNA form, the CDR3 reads TGTGCCAGCCTCGGTTGGGAGACAGGGAACACTGAAGCTTTCTTT. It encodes CASLGWETGNTEAFF.

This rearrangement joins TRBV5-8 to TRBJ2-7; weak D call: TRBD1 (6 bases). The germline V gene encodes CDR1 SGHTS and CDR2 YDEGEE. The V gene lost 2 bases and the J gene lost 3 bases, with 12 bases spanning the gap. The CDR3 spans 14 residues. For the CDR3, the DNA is TGTGCCAGCAGCTTCAGGACAGTCGGCTACGAGCAGTACTTC. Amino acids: CASSFRTVGYEQYF.

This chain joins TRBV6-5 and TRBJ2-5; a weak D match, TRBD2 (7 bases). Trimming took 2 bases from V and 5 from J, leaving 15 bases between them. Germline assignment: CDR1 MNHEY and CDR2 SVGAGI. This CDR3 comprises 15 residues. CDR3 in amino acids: CASSYGLGGQETQYF. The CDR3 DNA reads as TGTGCCAGCAGTTACGGACTGGGGGGGCAGGAGACCCAGTACTTC.

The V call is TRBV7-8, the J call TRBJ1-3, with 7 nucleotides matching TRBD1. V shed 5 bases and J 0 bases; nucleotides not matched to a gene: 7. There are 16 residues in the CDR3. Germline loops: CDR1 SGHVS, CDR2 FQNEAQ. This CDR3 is CASSPLDRVSGNTIYF. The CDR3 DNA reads TGTGCCAGCAGCCCCCTAGACAGGGTCTCTGGAAACACCATATATTTT.

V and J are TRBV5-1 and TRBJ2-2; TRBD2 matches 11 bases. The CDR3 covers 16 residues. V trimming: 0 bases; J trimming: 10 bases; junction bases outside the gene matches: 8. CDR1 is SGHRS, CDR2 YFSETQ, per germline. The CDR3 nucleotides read TGCGCCAGCAGCTTGGCGGGACTAGCGGAGCGGATGGAGCTGTTTTTT. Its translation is CASSLAGLAERMELFF.

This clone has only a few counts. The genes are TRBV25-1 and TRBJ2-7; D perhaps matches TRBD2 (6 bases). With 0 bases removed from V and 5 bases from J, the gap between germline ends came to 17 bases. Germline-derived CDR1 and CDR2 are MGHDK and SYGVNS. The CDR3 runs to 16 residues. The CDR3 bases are TGTGCCAGCAGTGAATATCCCGGGGGAGGAAAAAACGAGCAGTACTTC. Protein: CASSEYPGGGKNEQYF.

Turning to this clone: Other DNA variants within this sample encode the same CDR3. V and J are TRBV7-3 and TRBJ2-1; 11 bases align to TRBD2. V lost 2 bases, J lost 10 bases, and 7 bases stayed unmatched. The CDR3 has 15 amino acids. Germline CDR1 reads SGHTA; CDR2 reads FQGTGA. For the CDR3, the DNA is TGTGCCAGCAGCTTACTAGCGGGAGGCCCTCGGGAGCAGTTCTTC. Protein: CASSLLAGGPREQFF.

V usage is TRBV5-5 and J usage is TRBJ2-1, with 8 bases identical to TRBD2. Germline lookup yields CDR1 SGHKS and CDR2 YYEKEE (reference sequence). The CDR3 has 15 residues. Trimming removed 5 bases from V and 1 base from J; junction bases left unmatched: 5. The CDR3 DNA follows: TGTGCCAGCAGTTACGCGGGGGGATCCTACAATGAGCAGTTCTTC. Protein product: CASSYAGGSYNEQFF.

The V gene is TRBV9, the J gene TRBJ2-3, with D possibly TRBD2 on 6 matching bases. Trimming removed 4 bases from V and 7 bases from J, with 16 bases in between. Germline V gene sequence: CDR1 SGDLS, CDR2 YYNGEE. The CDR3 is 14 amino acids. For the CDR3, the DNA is TGTGCCAGCAGCCCTAATACGGGACTCAATACGCAGTATTTT. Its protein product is CASSPNTGLNTQYF.

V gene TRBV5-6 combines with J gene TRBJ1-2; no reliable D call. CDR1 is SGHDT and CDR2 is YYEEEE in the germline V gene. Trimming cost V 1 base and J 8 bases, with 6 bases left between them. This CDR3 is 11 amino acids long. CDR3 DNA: TGTGCCAGCAGCTTGAGAGGGGGCTACACCTTC. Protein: CASSLRGGYTF.

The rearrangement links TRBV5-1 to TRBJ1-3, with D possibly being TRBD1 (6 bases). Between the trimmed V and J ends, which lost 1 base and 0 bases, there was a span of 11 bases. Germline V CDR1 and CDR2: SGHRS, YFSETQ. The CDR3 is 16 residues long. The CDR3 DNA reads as TGCGCCAGCAGCTTGTCGACAGGCCACTCTGGAAACACCATATATTTT. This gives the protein CASSLSTGHSGNTIYF.